The present T cell receptor (beta chain) was sequenced within a study of T cells in Graves' hyperthyroidism and ophthalmopathy. Study-level information: Peripheral blood samples were taken at initial diagnosis, prior to any treatment. Study-wide results and limits: In the blood, most expanded thyroid clonotypes above 0.001 appeared as well.

The V gene's germline CDR1 is ENHRY and CDR2 SYGVKD. The length of the CDR3 is 19 residues. Trimming removed 3 bases at V and 3 bases at J, with 25 bases between. In the case of this clonotype: Its antigen is still unknown.

Each diagnosis was grounded in clinical symptoms, serum thyroxine and TRAb, thyroid ultrasound, and orbital computed tomography. RNA transcripts provided the source from which TCR beta CDR3 regions were amplified. Researchers ran a first-round RT-PCR on the TCR CDR3 using the HTBI primer set. TCRdb reanalysed the multiplex PCR reads using MiXCR and keeps one entry per CDR3 protein. There are a few hundred thousand distinct CDR3 sequences in the sample; around a sixth occur only once, and 7.3% lies in the top ten. The chain employs TRBV10-3 and TRBJ2-3; either TRBD1 or TRBD2 may fit D (7 bases each). The TCR sequence derives from a woman in her 30s with Graves' hyperthyroidism. Sequencing input: blood. The CDR3 nucleotides read TGTGCCATCAGTGATGAGGGGGGGGACAGCTCGGTATGGACAGATACGCAGTATTTT. Translated: CAISDEGGDSSVWTDTQYF.